This T cell receptor (beta chain) derives from a study of early T cells in non-severe SARS-CoV-2 infection. The CDR3 covers 13 residues. Trimming removed 1 base at V and 6 bases at J, with 7 bases between. Per germline, CDR1 SEHNR and CDR2 FQNEAQ (reference sequence). Separate cDNA molecules each had unique molecular identifiers attached to them. TCRdb independently ran MiXCR on the 5' RACE reads; one entry per CDR3 protein. The repertoire has nearly 90,000 distinct CDR3 sequences, 14% of them found once; the top ten carry around 7%. Study-level points and caveats: The study's VDJdb matching favored anti-spike CD8 responses and missed private and CD4 specificities.

As to this clonotype: Its antigen is unidentified.

The source is an adult who was a healthcare worker with PCR-confirmed SARS-CoV-2 infection or an uninfected control (not recorded which). What was sequenced was whole blood. This chain joins TRBV7-9 and TRBJ2-1, with D hard to call. DNA of the CDR3: TGTGCCAGCAGCTTAGTCGTAGTCAATGAGCAGTTCTTC. Translating it yields CASSLVVVNEQFF.